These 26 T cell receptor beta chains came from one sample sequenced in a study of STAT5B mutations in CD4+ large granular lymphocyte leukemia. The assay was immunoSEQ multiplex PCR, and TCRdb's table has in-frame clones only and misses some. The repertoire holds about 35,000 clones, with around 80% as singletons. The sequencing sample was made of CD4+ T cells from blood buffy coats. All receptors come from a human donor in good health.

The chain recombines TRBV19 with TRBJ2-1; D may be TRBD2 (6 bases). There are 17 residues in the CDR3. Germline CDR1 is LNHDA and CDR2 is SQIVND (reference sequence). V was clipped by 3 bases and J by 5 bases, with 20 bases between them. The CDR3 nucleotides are TGTGCCAGTAGTATTAGGAGGGGATCCATACGGGACAATGAGCAGTTCTTC. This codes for CASSIRRGSIRDNEQFF.

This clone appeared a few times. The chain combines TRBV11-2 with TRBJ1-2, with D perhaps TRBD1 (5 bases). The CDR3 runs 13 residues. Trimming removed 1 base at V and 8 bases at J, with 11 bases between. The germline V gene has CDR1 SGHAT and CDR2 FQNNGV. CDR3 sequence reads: CASSLAGGGGYTF. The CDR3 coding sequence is TGTGCCAGCAGCTTAGCGGGGGGAGGAGGCTACACCTTC.

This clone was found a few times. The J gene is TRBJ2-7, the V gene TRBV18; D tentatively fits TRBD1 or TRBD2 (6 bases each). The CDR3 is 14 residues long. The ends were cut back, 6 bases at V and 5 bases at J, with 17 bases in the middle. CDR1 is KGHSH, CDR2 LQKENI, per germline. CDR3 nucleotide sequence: TGTGCCAGCTCTCCCGGGGGCGGCTGGGACGAGCAGTACTTC. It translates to CASSPGGGWDEQYF.

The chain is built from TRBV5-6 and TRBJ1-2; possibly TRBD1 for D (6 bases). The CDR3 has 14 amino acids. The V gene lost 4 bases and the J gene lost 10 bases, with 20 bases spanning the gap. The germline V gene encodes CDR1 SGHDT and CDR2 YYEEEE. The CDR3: CASSLGEGTSAYTF. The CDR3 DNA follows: TGTGCCAGCAGCCTAGGTGAAGGGACATCGGCCTACACCTTC.

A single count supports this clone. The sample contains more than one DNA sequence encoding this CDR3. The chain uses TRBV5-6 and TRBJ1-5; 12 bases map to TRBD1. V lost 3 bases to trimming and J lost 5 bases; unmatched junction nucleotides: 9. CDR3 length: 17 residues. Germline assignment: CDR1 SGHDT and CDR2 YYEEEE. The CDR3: CASSSTGTGGVYQPQHF. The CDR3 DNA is TGTGCCAGCAGCTCCACCGGGACAGGGGGCGTGTATCAGCCCCAGCATTTT. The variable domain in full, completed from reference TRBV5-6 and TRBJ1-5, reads DAGVTQSPTHLIKTRGQQVTLRCSPKSGHDTVSWYQQALGQGPQFIFQYYEEEERQRGNFPDRFSGHQFPNYSSELNVNALLLGDSALYLCASSSTGTGGVYQPQHFGDGTRLSIL.

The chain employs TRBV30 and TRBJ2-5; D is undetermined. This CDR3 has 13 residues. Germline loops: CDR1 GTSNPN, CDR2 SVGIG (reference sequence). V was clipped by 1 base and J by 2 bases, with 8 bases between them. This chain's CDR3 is CAWSGLGQETQYF. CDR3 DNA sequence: TGTGCCTGGAGTGGTCTGGGGCAAGAGACCCAGTACTTC.

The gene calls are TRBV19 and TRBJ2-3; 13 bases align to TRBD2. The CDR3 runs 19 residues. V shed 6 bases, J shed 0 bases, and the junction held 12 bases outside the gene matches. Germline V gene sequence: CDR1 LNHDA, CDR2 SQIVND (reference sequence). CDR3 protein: CASSKLPGLAGTSTDTQYF. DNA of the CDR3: TGTGCCAGTAGCAAACTCCCGGGACTAGCGGGGACTAGCACAGATACGCAGTATTTT.

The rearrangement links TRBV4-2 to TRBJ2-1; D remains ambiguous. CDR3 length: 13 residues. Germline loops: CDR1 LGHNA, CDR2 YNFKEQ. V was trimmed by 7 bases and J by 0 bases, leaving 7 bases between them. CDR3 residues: CASMHLSYNEQFF. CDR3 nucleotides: TGTGCCAGCATGCACCTCTCCTACAATGAGCAGTTCTTC.

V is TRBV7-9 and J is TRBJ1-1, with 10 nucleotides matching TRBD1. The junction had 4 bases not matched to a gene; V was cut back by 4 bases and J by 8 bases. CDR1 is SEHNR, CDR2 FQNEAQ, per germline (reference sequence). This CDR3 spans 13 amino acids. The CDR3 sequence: CASSSGTGVEAFF. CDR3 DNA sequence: TGTGCCAGCAGCTCAGGGACAGGGGTGGAAGCTTTCTTT.

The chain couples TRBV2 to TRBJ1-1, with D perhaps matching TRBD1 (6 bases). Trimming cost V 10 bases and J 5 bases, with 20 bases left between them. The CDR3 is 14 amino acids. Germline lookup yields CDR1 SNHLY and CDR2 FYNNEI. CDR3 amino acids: CATSREGGGTEAFF. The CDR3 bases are TGTGCCACCTCCCGGGAAGGGGGAGGGACTGAAGCTTTCTTT.

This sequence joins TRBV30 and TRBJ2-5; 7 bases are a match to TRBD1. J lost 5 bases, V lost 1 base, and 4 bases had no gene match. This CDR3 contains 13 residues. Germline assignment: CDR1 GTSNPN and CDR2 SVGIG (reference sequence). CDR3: CAWSAGTEETQYF. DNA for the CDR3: TGTGCCTGGAGTGCCGGGACAGAGGAGACCCAGTACTTC. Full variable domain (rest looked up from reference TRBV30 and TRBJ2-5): SQTIHQWPATLVQPVGSPLSLECTVEGTSNPNLYWYRQAAGRGLQLLFYSVGIGQISSEVPQNLSASRPQDRQFILSSKKLLLSDSGFYLCAWSAGTEETQYFGPGTRLLVL.

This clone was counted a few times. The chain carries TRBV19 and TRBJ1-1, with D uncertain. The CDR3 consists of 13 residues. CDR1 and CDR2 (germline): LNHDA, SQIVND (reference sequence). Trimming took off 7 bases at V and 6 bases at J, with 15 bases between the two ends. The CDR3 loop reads CASNEGVGAEAFF. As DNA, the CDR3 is TGTGCCAGTAACGAGGGTGTCGGCGCTGAAGCTTTCTTT.

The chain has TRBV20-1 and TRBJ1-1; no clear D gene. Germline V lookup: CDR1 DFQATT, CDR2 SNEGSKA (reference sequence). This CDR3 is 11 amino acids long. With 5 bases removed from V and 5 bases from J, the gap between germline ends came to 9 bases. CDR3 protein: CSASRSTEAFF. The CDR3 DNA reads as TGCAGTGCTTCAAGGAGTACTGAAGCTTTCTTT.

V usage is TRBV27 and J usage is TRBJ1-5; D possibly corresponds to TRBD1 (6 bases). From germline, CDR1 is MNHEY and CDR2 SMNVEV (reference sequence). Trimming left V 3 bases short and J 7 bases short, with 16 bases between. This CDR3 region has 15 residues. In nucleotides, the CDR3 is TGTGCCAGCAGTTTGTTCGCCCAAGGGGGACAGCCCCAGCATTTT. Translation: CASSLFAQGGQPQHF.

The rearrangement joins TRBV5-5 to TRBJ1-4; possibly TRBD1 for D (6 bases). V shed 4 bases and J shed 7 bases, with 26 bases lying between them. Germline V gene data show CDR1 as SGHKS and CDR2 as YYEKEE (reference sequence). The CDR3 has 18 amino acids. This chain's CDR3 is CASSRSGAVGDGSEKLFF. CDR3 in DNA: TGTGCCAGCAGCCGCTCGGGGGCGGTGGGCGATGGAAGTGAAAAACTGTTTTTT.

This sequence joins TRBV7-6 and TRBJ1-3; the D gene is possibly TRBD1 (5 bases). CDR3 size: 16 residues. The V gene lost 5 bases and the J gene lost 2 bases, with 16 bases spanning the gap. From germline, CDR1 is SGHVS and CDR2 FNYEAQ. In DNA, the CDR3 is TGTGCCAGCAGCCTCGGGGGAAGGTTGACTGGAAACACCATATATTTT. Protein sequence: CASSLGGRLTGNTIYF.

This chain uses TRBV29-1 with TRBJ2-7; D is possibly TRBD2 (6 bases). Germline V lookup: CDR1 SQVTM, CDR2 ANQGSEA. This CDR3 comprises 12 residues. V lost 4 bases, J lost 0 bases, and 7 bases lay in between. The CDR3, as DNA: TGCAGCGTTGGCGGGGCCTCCTACGAGCAGTACTTC. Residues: CSVGGASYEQYF.

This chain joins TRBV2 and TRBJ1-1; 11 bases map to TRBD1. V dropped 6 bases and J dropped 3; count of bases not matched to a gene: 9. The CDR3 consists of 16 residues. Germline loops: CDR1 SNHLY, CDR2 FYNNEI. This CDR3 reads CASRPLDRGPHTEAFF. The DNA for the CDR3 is TGTGCCAGCAGACCCTTGGACAGGGGGCCACACACTGAAGCTTTCTTT.

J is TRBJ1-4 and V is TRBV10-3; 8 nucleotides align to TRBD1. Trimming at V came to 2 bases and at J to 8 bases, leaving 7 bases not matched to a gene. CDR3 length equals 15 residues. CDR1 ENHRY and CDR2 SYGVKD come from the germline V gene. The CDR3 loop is CAISEVGTGGEKLFF. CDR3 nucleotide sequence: TGTGCCATCAGTGAGGTGGGGACAGGAGGGGAAAAACTGTTTTTT.

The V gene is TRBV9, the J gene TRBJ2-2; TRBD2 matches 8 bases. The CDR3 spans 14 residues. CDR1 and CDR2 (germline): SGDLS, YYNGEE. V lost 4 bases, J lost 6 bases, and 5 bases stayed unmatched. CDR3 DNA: TGTGCCAGCAGCTCCTCAGCGGGAGCCGGGGAGCTGTTTTTT. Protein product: CASSSSAGAGELFF.

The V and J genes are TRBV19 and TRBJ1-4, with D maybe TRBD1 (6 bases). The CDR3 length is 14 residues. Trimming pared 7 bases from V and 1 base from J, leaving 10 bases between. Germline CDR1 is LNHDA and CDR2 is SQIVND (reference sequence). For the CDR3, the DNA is TGTGCCAGTAACTCGGACAGAACTAATGAAAAACTGTTTTTT. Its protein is CASNSDRTNEKLFF.

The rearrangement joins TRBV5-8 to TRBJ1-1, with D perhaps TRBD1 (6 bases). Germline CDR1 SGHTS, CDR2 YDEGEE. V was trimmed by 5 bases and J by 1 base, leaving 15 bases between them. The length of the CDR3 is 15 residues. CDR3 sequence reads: CASSSRDIQNTEAFF. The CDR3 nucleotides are TGTGCCAGCAGTTCCCGGGACATCCAGAACACTGAAGCTTTCTTT.

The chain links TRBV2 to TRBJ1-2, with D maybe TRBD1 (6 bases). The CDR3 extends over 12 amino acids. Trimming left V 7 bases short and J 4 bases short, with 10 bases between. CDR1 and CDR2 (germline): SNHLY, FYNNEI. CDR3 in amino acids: CASTGHLYGYTF. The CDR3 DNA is TGTGCCAGCACGGGACACCTCTATGGCTACACCTTC.

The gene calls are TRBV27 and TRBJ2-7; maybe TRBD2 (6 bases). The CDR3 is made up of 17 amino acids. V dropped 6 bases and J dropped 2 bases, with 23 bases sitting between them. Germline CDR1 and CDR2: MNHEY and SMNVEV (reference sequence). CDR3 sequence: CASRGGTPGLRAYEQYF. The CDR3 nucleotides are TGTGCCAGCAGGGGCGGGACCCCCGGATTAAGGGCCTACGAGCAGTACTTC.

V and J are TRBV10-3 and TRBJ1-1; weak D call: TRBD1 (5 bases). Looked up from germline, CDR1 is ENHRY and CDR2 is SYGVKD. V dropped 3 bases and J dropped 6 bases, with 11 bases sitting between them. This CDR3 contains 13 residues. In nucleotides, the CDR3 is TGTGCCATCAGTGATTCAGGGCCCGCTGAAGCTTTCTTT. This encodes CAISDSGPAEAFF.

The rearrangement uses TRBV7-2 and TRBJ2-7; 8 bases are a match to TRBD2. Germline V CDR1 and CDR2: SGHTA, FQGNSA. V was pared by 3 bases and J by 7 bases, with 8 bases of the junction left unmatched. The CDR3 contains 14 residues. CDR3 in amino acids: CASSFGGGPREQYF. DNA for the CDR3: TGTGCCAGCAGCTTTGGCGGGGGGCCGAGGGAGCAGTACTTC.